This is a list of T cell receptor beta chains from one sample in a study of T cell responses to AZD1222 COVID-19 vaccine. Measured with immunoSEQ multiplex PCR; TCRdb has only the in-frame clones, and not every one. Here the sample spans 120,000 to 150,000 clones, roughly nine tenths being singletons. The source was peripheral blood, collected 28 days after the second AZD1222 dose. The receptors derive from an adult who received the AZD1222 COVID-19 vaccine. Each CDR3 is given with its conserved first and last residue. The D gene is left open where the match is weak. Rows give clone size only sometimes, using once, few, many, or a class for an expanded clone.

abundance | j_gene | d_gene | v_gene | CDR3nt | CDR3aa
- | TRBJ2-6 | - | TRBV30 | TGTGCCTGGGTCGGGGGTCGGTCTGGGGCCAACGTCCTGACTTTC | CAWVGGRSGANVLTF
- | TRBJ2-7 | - | TRBV29-1 | TGCAGCGTTGAAGGTCAGGGTGGCCACGAGCAGTACTTC | CSVEGQGGHEQYF
- | TRBJ2-1 | TRBD2 | TRBV5-4 | TGTGCCAGCAGCGTTGGAGGACTAGCGGGAGCCAATGAGCAGTTCTTC | CASSVGGLAGANEQFF
- | TRBJ1-2 | - | TRBV30 | TGTGCCTGGAGTTTAACGGCTGCTACTAACTATGGCTACACCTTC | CAWSLTAATNYGYTF
few | TRBJ2-2 | - | TRBV10-3 | TGTGCCATCAGTGAGTCCACCGGACTGCCTGGGGAGCTGTTTTTT | CAISESTGLPGELFF
- | TRBJ1-1 | - | TRBV10-3 | TGTGCCACCTGGGGGGCGGAGACCGATAAGACAGAAGCTTTCTTT | CATWGAETDKTEAFF
- | TRBJ1-1 | TRBD1 | TRBV6-1 | TGTGCCAGCAGTGCTCGTCGTCAGGGGGGAAACACTGAAGCTTTCTTT | CASSARRQGGNTEAFF
- | TRBJ2-2 | - | TRBV6-6 | TGTGCCAGCAGTTACAACACCGGGGAGCTGTTTTTT | CASSYNTGELFF
few | TRBJ1-1 | TRBD1 | TRBV9 | TGTGCCAGCAGCGTGGGGACAGGAAGGGGCACTGAAGCTTTCTTT | CASSVGTGRGTEAFF
- | TRBJ1-1 | TRBD1 | TRBV19 | TGTGCCAGTACTTTGGGACAGGCCCTCGGGAACACTGAAGCTTTCTTT | CASTLGQALGNTEAFF
- | TRBJ2-5 | - | TRBV24-1 | TGTGCCACCAGTGATTTTCAAGAGACCCAGTACTTC | CATSDFQETQYF
few | TRBJ1-4 | - | TRBV9 | TGTGCCAGCAGCCGGGGTTTAGCAACTAATGAAAAACTGTTTTTT | CASSRGLATNEKLFF
- | TRBJ2-7 | - | TRBV2 | TGTGCCAGCACTAGTTACGAGCAGTACTTC | CASTSYEQYF
once | TRBJ1-6 | TRBD1 | TRBV28 | TGTGCCAGCAGTCCTGCGAAGTTATACAGGGGCTCCTATAATTCACCCCTCCACTTT | CASSPAKLYRGSYNSPLHF
- | TRBJ1-3 | TRBD1 | TRBV30 | TGTGCCTGGAGGATTACGGGACAGTCTTCTGGAAACACCATATATTTT | CAWRITGQSSGNTIYF
- | TRBJ1-2 | - | TRBV5-1 | TGCGCCAGCAGCTCAACACTTCCCACAGGGCCAGCTAACTATGGCTACACCTTC | CASSSTLPTGPANYGYTF
once | TRBJ2-7 | TRBD2 | TRBV30 | TGTGCCAGTCGTAGAGCGGGAGCCCTCTACGAGCAGTACTTC | CASRRAGALYEQYF
- | TRBJ2-3 | TRBD1 | TRBV7-9 | TGTGCCAGCAGCCCACAGACAGGGGCCGTCACAGATACGCAGTATTTT | CASSPQTGAVTDTQYF
- | TRBJ1-1 | - | TRBV7-8 | TGTGCCAGCAGCCTAACCTACGAGCGACGCACTGAAGCTTTCTTT | CASSLTYERRTEAFF
- | TRBJ1-1 | - | TRBV6-2/TRBV6-3 | TGTGCCAGCAGTTACGGGTGGACTGAAGCTTTCTTT | CASSYGWTEAFF
- | TRBJ2-2 | TRBD2 | TRBV4-2 | TGTGCCAGCAGCCAAGTGATAGCGGGAGGGCACGGGGAGCTGTTTTTT | CASSQVIAGGHGELFF
- | TRBJ1-2 | TRBD1 | TRBV7-9 | TGTGCCAGCAGCCCTTCCGGGACAGGCTATGGCTACACCTTC | CASSPSGTGYGYTF
- | TRBJ1-5 | TRBD1 | TRBV28 | TGTGCCAGCAGTCGGGACAGGGGCAACGGCAATCAGCCCCAGCATTTT | CASSRDRGNGNQPQHF
- | TRBJ1-5 | - | TRBV3-1/TRBV3-2 | TGTGCCAGTTCATTAGGGGAACAGCCCCAGCATTTT | CASSLGEQPQHF
- | TRBJ1-1 | - | TRBV6-5 | TGTGCCAGCAGATCTACAGGGAACACTGAAGCTTTCTTT | CASRSTGNTEAFF
- | TRBJ1-2 | - | TRBV28 | TGTGCCAGCAGTTACCAAGGGCCGCAAGGCTACACCTTC | CASSYQGPQGYTF
- | TRBJ2-7 | - | TRBV3-1/TRBV3-2 | TGTGCCAGCAGGGGTGGAGCCGAGCAGTACTTC | CASRGGAEQYF
once | TRBJ1-1 | - | TRBV28 | TGTGCCAGCAGTTTCGGAGGGTGGGCTGAAGCTTTCTTT | CASSFGGWAEAFF
- | TRBJ2-1 | TRBD2 | TRBV11-2 | TGTGCCAGCAGCTCGGGGACTAGCGGGATCTTGGATGAGCAGTTCTTC | CASSSGTSGILDEQFF
- | TRBJ1-2 | - | TRBV21-1 | TGTGCCAGCAGCAAGCGGGGACAGGGGGGGTTCCATGGCTACACCTTC | CASSKRGQGGFHGYTF
- | TRBJ2-7 | TRBD1 | TRBV7-2 | TGTGCCAGCAGCTTAGGGACAGGGAGTTTCTACGAGCAGTACTTC | CASSLGTGSFYEQYF
- | TRBJ2-2 | - | TRBV12-3/TRBV12-4 | TGTGCCAGCAGTAGGGACACCGGGGAGCTGTTTTTT | CASSRDTGELFF
- | TRBJ2-3 | - | TRBV28 | TGTGCCAGCACCGCCGGCCTCCTGGGGTCGAGCACAGATACGCAGTATTTT | CASTAGLLGSSTDTQYF
- | TRBJ1-2 | TRBD1 | TRBV19 | TGTGCCAGTAGCACTCAACCGGGACAGGAGGGCTATGGCTACACCTTC | CASSTQPGQEGYGYTF
few | TRBJ2-2 | - | TRBV4-1 | TGCGCCAGCTCGGGACATCCAAACACCGGGGAGCTGTTTTTT | CASSGHPNTGELFF
- | TRBJ1-1 | - | TRBV7-9 | TGTGCCAGCAGCTCCCCGGTGGTGTGGACCGACTACACTGAAGCTTTCTTT | CASSSPVVWTDYTEAFF
- | TRBJ2-7 | TRBD1 | TRBV18 | TGTGCCAGCTCACCACAAGATACCGGGACAGGGGAGAGGTACGAGCAGTACTTC | CASSPQDTGTGERYEQYF
few | TRBJ2-1 | TRBD2 | TRBV10-3 | TGTGCCATCAGTGAGCCCCTCACGTGGGGTAGCGGGAGGGCCCCGACAAACAATGAGCAGTTCTTC | CAISEPLTWGSGRAPTNNEQFF
few | TRBJ1-1 | - | TRBV10-3 | TGTGCCATCAGTGATGGAACAGTAGATCCTCGAGCTTTCTTT | CAISDGTVDPRAFF
- | TRBJ1-1 | - | TRBV5-1 | TGCGCCAGCAGCTCTTCCTCGGGGAACACTGAAGCTTTCTTT | CASSSSSGNTEAFF
- | TRBJ1-5 | TRBD1 | TRBV24-1 | TGTGCCACCAGAGAGGGGGCAGATCCTAATCAGCCCCAGCATTTT | CATREGADPNQPQHF
- | TRBJ2-3 | TRBD2 | TRBV6-4 | TGTGCCAGCAGTGACGGCCTAGCGGGAGGCACAGATACGCAGTATTTT | CASSDGLAGGTDTQYF
- | TRBJ2-7 | - | TRBV11-2 | TGTGCCAGCAGCTTAGTCCGGGGAGCCTACGAGCAGTACTTC | CASSLVRGAYEQYF
- | TRBJ1-1 | - | TRBV11-3 | TGTGCCAGCAGCTTAGATCGCCCGGGGATAGGCACTGAAGCTTTCTTT | CASSLDRPGIGTEAFF
once | TRBJ2-1 | - | TRBV23-1 | TGCGCCAGCAGTCAATCGGAGTACAATGAGCAGTTCTTC | CASSQSEYNEQFF
- | TRBJ1-1 | - | TRBV19 | TGTGCCAGTAGTATCGAGGGGGCTGAAGCTTTCTTT | CASSIEGAEAFF
- | TRBJ2-1 | TRBD1 | TRBV6-5 | TGTGCCAGCAGTTACTCCACAGGGGGTATGGGTGAGCAGTTCTTC | CASSYSTGGMGEQFF
- | TRBJ2-5 | - | TRBV15 | TGTGCCACCAGCGGCAAAGAGACCCAGTACTTC | CATSGKETQYF
- | TRBJ1-2 | - | TRBV3-1/TRBV3-2 | TGTGCCAGCAGCCAAGTTTTATGGTCTGGAAAAACGGTACAAGGACACAATGGCTACACCTTC | CASSQVLWSGKTVQGHNGYTF
- | TRBJ2-7 | TRBD1 | TRBV6-5 | TGTGCCAGCAGTCCACAGGGGCGGGAGCAGTACTTC | CASSPQGREQYF
once | TRBJ2-7 | TRBD1 | TRBV11-1 | TGTGCCAGCAGCCCCAGATTGGGACAGGCGTACGAGCAGTACTTC | CASSPRLGQAYEQYF